This T cell receptor (beta chain) is drawn from a study of T-cell reconstitution after alpha-beta-depleted transplantation in children. This clonotype was seen more than once but under ten times. Looked up from germline, CDR1 is SGHRS and CDR2 is YFSETQ. The V end was cut by 0 bases, the J end by 8 bases, with 9 bases between. This CDR3 is built from 14 residues. This sample's TCRbeta library carried unique molecular identifier barcodes. One entry per CDR3 protein, called by TCRdb with MiXCR from the PCR reads. The data contain around 380,000 distinct CDR3 sequences, about a tenth of them singletons. The source material was PBMCs from the stem cell graft donor, sampled from the stem cell graft. This clonotype was sampled from a human donor who donated a stem cell graft to a child with acute myeloid leukemia. The J gene is TRBJ1-6, the V gene TRBV5-1; maybe TRBD1 (5 bases). CDR3 nucleotide sequence: TGCGCCAGCAGCTTGGTGGTGGGGGATTCACCCCTCCACTTT. It is translated as CASSLVVGDSPLHF.